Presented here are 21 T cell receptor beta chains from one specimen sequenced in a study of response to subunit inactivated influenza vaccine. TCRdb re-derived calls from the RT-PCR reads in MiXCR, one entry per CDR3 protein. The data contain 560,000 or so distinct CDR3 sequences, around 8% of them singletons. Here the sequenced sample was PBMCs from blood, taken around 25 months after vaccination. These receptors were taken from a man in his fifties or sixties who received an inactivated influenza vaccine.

The CDR3 spells CASSGLDPPWETQYF. The CDR3 DNA sequence: TGTGCCAGCAGTGGGTTAGATCCTCCTTGGGAGACCCAGTACTTC. The chain joins TRBV6-4 to TRBJ2-5, with D unclear. The germline V gene has CDR1 MRHNA and CDR2 SNTAGT. Trimming took off 4 bases at V and 5 bases at J, with 17 bases between the two ends. CDR3 size: 15 residues.

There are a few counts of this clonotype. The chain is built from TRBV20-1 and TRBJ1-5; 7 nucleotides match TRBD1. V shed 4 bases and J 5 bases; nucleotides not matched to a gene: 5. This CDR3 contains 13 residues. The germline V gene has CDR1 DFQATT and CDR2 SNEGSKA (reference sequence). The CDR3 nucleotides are TGCAGTGCTATAAGCACAGGGGATCAGCCCCAGCATTTT. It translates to CSAISTGDQPQHF.

The CDR3 reads CSAQQGARYNEQFF. The CDR3 coding sequence is TGCAGTGCTCAACAGGGGGCTCGGTACAATGAGCAGTTCTTC. This rearrangement joins TRBV20-1 to TRBJ2-1; 9 bases fit TRBD1. The germline gives CDR1 DFQATT, CDR2 SNEGSKA (reference sequence). Germline trimming cut 5 bases from V and 4 bases from J; bases unmatched to any gene: 6. The CDR3 has 14 amino acids.

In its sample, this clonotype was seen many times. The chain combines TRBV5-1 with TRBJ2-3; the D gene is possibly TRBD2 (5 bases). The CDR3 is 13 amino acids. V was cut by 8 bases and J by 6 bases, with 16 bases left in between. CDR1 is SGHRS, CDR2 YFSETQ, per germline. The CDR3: CASGSGALDTQYF. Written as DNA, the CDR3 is TGCGCCAGTGGGAGCGGAGCCCTCGATACGCAGTATTTT. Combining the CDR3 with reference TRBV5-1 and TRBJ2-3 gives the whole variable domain KAGVTQTPRYLIKTRGQQVTLSCSPISGHRSVSWYQQTPGQGLQFLFEYFSETQRNKGNFPGRFSGRQFSNSRSEMNVSTLELGDSALYLCASGSGALDTQYFGPGTRLTVL.

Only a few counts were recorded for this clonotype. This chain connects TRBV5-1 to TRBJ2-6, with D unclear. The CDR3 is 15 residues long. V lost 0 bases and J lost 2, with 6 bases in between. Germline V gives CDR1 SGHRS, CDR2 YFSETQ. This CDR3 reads CASSLDGPGANVLTF. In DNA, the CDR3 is TGCGCCAGCAGCTTGGACGGTCCTGGGGCCAACGTCCTGACTTTC.

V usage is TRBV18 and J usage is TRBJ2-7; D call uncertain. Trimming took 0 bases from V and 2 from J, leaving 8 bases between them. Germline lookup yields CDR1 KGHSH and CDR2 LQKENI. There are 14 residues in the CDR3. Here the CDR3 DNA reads TGTGCCAGCTCACCACCCCGCCCAGCCTACGAGCAGTACTTC. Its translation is CASSPPRPAYEQYF.

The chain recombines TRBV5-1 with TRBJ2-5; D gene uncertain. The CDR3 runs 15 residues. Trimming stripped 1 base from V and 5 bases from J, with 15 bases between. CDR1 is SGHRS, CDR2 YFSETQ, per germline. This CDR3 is CASSLRASTRETQYF. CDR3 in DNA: TGCGCCAGCAGCTTGCGGGCCTCAACACGGGAGACCCAGTACTTC.

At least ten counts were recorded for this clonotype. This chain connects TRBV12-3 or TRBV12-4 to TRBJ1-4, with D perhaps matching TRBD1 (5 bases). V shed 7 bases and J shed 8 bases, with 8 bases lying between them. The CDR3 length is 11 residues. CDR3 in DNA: TGTGCCAGCATGGGACGCGAAAAACTGTTTTTT. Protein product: CASMGREKLFF.

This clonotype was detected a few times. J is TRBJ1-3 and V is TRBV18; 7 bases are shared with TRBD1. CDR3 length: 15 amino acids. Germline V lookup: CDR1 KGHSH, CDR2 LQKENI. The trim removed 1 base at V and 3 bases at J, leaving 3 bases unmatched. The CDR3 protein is CASSPRRGNGNTIYF. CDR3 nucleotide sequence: TGTGCCAGCTCACCACGCAGGGGGAATGGAAACACCATATATTTT.

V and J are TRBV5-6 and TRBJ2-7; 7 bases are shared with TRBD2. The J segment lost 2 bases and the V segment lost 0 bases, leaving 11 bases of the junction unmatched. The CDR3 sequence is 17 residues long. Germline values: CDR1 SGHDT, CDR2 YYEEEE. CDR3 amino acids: CASSLAWGGDLTYEQYF. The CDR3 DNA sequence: TGTGCCAGCAGCTTGGCCTGGGGGGGAGACCTTACCTACGAGCAGTACTTC.

The CDR3 bases are TGCGCCAGCACCCTACAGGGGGCCGGGGAGCTGTTTTTT. This codes for CASTLQGAGELFF. The genes are TRBV5-1 and TRBJ2-2, with 8 bases lining up with TRBD1. The germline V gene has CDR1 SGHRS and CDR2 YFSETQ. The junction had 4 bases not matched to a gene; V was cut back by 6 bases and J by 6 bases. This CDR3 is built from 13 residues.

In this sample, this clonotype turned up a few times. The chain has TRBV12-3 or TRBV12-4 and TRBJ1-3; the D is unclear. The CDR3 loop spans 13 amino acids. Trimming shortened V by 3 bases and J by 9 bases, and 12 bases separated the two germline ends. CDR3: CASSFLAASTIYF. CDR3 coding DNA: TGTGCCAGCAGTTTTCTGGCGGCTTCCACCATATATTTT.

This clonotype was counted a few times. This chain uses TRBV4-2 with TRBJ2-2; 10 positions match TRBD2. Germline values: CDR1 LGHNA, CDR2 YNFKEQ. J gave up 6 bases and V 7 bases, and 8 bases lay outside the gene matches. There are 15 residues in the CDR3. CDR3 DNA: TGTGCCAGCAAGGGTAGCGGGAGGAATTCCGGGGAGCTGTTTTTT. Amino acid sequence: CASKGSGRNSGELFF.

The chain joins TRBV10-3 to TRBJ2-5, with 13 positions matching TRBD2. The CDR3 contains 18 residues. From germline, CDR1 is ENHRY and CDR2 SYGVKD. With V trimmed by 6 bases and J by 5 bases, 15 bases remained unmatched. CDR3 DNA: TGTGCCATCAGCTTGGGGACTAGCGGGGCCCCCCGGAGGGAGACCCAGTACTTC. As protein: CAISLGTSGAPRRETQYF.

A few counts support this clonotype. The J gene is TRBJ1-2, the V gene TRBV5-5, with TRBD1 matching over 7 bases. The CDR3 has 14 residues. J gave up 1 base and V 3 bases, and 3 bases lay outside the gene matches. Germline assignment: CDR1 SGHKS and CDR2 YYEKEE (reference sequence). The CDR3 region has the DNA TGTGCCAGCAGCTGGGACAGAATTAACTATGGCTACACCTTC. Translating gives CASSWDRINYGYTF.

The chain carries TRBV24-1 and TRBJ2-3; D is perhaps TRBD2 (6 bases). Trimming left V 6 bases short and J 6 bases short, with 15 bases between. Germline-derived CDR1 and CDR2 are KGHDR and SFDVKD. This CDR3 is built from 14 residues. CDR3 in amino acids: CATSMLGGGDTQYF. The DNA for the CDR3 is TGTGCCACCAGTATGCTTGGGGGAGGTGATACGCAGTATTTT.

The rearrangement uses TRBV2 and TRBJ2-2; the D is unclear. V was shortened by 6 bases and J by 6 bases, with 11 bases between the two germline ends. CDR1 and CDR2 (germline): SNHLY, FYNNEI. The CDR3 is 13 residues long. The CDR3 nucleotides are TGTGCCAGCAGGGCCGGATACCCCGGGGAGCTGTTTTTT. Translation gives CASRAGYPGELFF.

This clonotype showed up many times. The CDR3 reads CASSQEKRGKWYGELFF. The CDR3 DNA sequence: TGTGCCAGCAGCCAAGAGAAAAGAGGAAAGTGGTACGGGGAGCTGTTTTTT. V is TRBV4-2 and J is TRBJ2-2, with D hard to call. The CDR3 is made up of 17 amino acids. V was pared by 0 bases and J by 7 bases, with 18 bases between. The germline V gene has CDR1 LGHNA and CDR2 YNFKEQ.

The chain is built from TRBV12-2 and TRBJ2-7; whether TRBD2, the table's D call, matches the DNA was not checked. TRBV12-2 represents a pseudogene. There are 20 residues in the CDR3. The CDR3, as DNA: TGTGCAAGTCGCTGGTTCATGGCTAGCGGGAGGGCCGGGGATTCCTACGAGCAGTACTTC. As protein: CASRWFMASGRAGDSYEQYF.

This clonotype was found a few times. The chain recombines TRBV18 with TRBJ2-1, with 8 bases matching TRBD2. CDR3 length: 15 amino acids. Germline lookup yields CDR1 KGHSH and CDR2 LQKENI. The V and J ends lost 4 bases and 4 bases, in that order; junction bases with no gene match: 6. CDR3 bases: TGTGCCAGCTCACACCGGGAGGGGATTTACAATGAGCAGTTCTTC. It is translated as CASSHREGIYNEQFF.

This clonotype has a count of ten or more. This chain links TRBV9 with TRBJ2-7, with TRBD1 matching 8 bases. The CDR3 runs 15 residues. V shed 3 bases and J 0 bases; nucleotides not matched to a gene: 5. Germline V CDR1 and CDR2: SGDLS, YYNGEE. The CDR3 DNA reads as TGTGCCAGCAGCGCCGGACAGGGACGCTCCTACGAGCAGTACTTC. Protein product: CASSAGQGRSYEQYF.